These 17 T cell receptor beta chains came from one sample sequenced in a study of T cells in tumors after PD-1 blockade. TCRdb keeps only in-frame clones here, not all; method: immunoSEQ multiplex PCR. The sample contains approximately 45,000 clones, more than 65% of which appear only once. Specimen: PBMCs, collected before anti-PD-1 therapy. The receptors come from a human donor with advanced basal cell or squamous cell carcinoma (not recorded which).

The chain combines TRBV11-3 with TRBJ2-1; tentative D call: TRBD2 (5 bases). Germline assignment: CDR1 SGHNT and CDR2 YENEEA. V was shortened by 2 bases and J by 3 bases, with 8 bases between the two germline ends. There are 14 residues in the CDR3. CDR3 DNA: TGTGCCAGCAGCTTACAGCGGATCTACAATGAGCAGTTCTTC. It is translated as CASSLQRIYNEQFF.

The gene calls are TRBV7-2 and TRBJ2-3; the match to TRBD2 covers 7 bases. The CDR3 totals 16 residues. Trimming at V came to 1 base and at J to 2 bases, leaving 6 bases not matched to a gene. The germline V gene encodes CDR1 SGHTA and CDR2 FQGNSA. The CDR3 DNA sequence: TGTGCCAGCAGCTTAGGGCGGGGGAGAACCACAGATACGCAGTATTTT. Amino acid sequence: CASSLGRGRTTDTQYF.

The CDR3 reads CASSSASGYNEQFF. The CDR3 DNA reads as TGTGCCAGCAGCTCGGCTAGCGGGTACAATGAGCAGTTCTTC. This chain links TRBV5-8 with TRBJ2-1; TRBD2 matches 8 bases. After removal of 3 bases from V and 4 bases from J, the junction contained 3 bases not matched to a gene. Germline V gene sequence: CDR1 SGHTS, CDR2 YDEGEE. The CDR3 runs to 14 residues.

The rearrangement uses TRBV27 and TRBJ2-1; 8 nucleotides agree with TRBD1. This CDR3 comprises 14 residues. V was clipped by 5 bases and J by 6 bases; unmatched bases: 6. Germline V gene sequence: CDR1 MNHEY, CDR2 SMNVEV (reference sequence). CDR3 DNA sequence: TGTGCCAGCAGTGCCCACACAGGGGGCAATGAGCAGTTCTTC. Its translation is CASSAHTGGNEQFF.

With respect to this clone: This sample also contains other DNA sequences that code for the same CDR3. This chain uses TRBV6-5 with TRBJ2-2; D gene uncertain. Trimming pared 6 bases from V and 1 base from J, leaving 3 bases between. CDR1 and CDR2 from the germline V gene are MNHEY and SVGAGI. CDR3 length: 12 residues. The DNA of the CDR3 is TGTGCCAGCAGCTTGAACACCGGGGAGCTGTTTTTT. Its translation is CASSLNTGELFF.

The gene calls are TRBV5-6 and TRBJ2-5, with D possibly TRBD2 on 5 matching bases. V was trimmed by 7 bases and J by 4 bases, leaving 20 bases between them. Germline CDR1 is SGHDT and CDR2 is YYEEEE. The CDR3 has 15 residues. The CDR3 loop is CASAKVAAVTETQYF. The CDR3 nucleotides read TGTGCCAGCGCCAAGGTGGCAGCGGTGACAGAGACCCAGTACTTC. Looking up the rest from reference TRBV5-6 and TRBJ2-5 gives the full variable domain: DAGVTQSPTHLIKTRGQQVTLRCSPKSGHDTVSWYQQALGQGPQFIFQYYEEEERQRGNFPDRFSGHQFPNYSSELNVNALLLGDSALYLCASAKVAAVTETQYFGPGTRLLVL.

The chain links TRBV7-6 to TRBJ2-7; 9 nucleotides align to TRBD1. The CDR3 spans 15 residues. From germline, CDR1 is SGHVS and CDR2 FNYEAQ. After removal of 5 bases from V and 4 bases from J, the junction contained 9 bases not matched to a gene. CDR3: CASSVGTGSAYEQYF. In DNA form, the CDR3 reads TGTGCCAGCAGCGTAGGGACAGGGAGCGCGTACGAGCAGTACTTC.

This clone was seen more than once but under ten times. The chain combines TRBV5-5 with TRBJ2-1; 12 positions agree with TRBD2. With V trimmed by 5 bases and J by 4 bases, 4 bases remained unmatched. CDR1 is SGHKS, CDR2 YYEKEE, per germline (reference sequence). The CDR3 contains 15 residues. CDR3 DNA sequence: TGTGCCAGCAGAACTAGCGGGGGGACTTACAATGAGCAGTTCTTC. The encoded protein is CASRTSGGTYNEQFF.

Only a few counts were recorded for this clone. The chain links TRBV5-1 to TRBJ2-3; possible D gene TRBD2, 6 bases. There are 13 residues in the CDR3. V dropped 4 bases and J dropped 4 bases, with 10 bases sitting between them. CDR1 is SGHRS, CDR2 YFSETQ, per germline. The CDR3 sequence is CASSRTGADTQYF. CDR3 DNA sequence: TGCGCCAGCAGCAGGACGGGGGCAGATACGCAGTATTTT.

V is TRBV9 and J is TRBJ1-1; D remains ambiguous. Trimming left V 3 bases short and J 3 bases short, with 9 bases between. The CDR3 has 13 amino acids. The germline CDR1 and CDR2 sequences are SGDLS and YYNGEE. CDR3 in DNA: TGTGCCAGCAGCGGAGACACAGACACTGAAGCTTTCTTT. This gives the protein CASSGDTDTEAFF.

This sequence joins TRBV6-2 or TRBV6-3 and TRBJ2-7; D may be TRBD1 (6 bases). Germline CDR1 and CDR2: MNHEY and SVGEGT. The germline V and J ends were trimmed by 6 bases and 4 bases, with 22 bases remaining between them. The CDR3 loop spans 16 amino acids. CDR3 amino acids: CASSPSRRGFMYEQYF. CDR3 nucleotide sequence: TGTGCCAGCAGCCCCTCTCGCAGGGGCTTCATGTACGAGCAGTACTTC.

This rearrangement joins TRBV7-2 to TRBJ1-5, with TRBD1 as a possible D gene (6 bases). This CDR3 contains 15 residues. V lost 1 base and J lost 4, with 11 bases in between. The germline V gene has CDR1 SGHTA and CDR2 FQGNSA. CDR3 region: CASSLEGGPNQPQHF. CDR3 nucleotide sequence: TGTGCCAGCAGCTTAGAGGGGGGTCCGAATCAGCCCCAGCATTTT. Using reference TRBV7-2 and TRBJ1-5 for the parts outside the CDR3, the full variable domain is GAGVSQSPSNKVTEKGKDVELRCDPISGHTALYWYRQSLGQGLEFLIYFQGNSAPDKSGLPSDRFSAERTGGSVSTLTIQRTQQEDSAVYLCASSLEGGPNQPQHFGDGTRLSIL.

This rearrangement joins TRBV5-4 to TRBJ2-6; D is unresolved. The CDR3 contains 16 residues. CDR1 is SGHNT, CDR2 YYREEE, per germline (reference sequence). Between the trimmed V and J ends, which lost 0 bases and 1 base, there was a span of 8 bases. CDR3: CASSLATASGANVLTF. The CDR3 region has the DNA TGTGCCAGCAGCTTGGCCACAGCTTCTGGGGCCAACGTCCTGACTTTC.

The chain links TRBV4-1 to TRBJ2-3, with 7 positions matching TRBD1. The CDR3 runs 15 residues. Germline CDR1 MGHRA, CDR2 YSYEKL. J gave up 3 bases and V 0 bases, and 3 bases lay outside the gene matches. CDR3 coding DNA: TGCGCCAGCAGCCAAGATCCAGGGGGTACAGATACGCAGTATTTT. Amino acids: CASSQDPGGTDTQYF.

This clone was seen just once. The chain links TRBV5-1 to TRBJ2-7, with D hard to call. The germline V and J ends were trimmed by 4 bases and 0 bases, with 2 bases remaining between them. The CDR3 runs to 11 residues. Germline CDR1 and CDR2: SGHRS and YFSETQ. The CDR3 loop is CASSNSYEQYF. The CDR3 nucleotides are TGCGCCAGCAGCAACTCCTACGAGCAGTACTTC.

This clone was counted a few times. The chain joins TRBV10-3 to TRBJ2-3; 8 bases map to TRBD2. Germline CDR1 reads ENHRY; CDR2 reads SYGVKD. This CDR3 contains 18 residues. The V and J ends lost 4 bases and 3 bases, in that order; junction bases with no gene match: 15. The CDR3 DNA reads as TGTGCCATCAGTGCAACAGCAGAGGGACTAGACTCTACAGATACGCAGTATTTT. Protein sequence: CAISATAEGLDSTDTQYF.

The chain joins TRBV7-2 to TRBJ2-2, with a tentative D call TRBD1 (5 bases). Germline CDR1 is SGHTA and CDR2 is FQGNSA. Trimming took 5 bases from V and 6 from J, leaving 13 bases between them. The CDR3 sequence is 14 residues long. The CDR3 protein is CASSPGRQPGELFF. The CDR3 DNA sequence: TGTGCCAGCAGCCCAGGGCGGCAGCCCGGGGAGCTGTTTTTT.